This TCR beta chain was sequenced for a study of Japanese encephalitis immunity and Zika vaccine responses listed by TCRdb under 2021. For the wider study: Three 5.0 ug doses of alum-adjuvanted ZPIV were administered to included participants at weeks 0, 4 and 28. Approximately 12 participants were given two doses of JEV vaccine (IXIARO) 28 days apart, two to three months before the first ZPIV dose. Before ZPIV, about twelve participants got a single dose of YFV vaccine (YF-VAX), while roughly 9 participants were flavivirus-naive. More than 5 representative participants from each pre-vaccination group were selected for TCR sequencing, using samples from week 0 (after pre-vaccination and before ZPIV) and week 52. In addition, the TCR repertoires of a few flavivirus-naive individuals were analyzed at weeks 2, 6 and 52 after ZPIV vaccination began. The stimulations used peptide pools from ZIKV structural proteins divided into flavivirus-conserved and non-conserved sets, or JEV or YFV peptides that matched the pre-vaccination. The ZIKV peptides, 15-mers that overlapped by 11 residues, were chosen for containing NetMHCpan/NetMHCII-predicted epitopes with affinity below 50 nM. The study asked whether earlier vaccination against Japanese encephalitis virus (JEV) or yellow fever virus (YFV) shaped CD4 T cell responses to the Zika vaccine.

To prepare the library, 5' RACE was applied. Before sequencing, TCRbeta libraries were pooled in proportion to the sorted cell numbers of each library. Total RNA from sorted cells was extracted with RNAzol RT, and cDNA was made with an oligo(dT) primer and a template-switching oligo. The TCRbeta V-CDR3-J region was amplified by PCR between a SMARTer oligo primer and a TCRbeta constant-region primer using Kapa HiFi. Illumina adaptors and sample-specific index barcodes were added in a second PCR, followed by HighPrep bead cleanup and Bioanalyzer confirmation of a band of roughly 650 bp. Sequencing of the libraries was done on an Illumina MiSeq using 2x151 bp paired-end reads. In the original analysis: An in-house Java program demultiplexed the reads, and MiXCR assigned TCRbeta annotations and counted clonotypes. Repertoire overlap was assessed with Morisita-Horn indices from the R package vegan, and UPGMA clustering and Circos plots of recurring clonotypes were generated. Shannon diversity and richness were normalized to the maximum possible value based on input cell numbers, so that values between 0 and 1 were obtained. CDR3beta sequences were aligned with MUSCLE, distances were computed with SeqinR, and multidimensional scaling was plotted in R. TCRdb ran its own pipeline on the public reads, namely fastp trimming at Q25 and MiXCR clone calling, and kept in-frame beta chains. Each CDR3 protein gets just one entry, which takes the most common genes and DNA from the rows behind it. It is TCRdb's table, rather than the study itself, that gives the V and J calls and clone size. The sample table shows about 340 distinct CDR3 sequences, and about 4% are seen once. In total, the top ten clones hold 25% to 30% of the sample.

PBMCs were stained with CellTrace CFSE and grown for around six days in RPMI containing around 8.1% human serum and peptide pools at approximately 0.99 ug/mL each. The enrolled adults were healthy, and microneutralization screening showed them to be seronegative for ZIKV, JEV, YFV, DENV and WNV. The samples were taken from a phase 1, double-blinded, randomized, placebo-controlled trial testing an alum-adjuvanted Zika purified-inactivated virus (ZPIV) vaccine. Peripheral blood mononuclear cells were isolated using a standard procedure and kept frozen in liquid nitrogen until needed. By sample share, this clonotype is large (0.1 to 1%). No base qualities exist here, and no much larger clone lies one base off it. The study at large found these results: After ZPIV, a significant decrease in repertoire richness of CD4 T cells responding to conserved ZIKV epitopes was observed in JEV-pre-vaccinated donors. Because there were not enough samples, the peptide pools could not be deconvoluted, which meant the specific peptides behind the cross-reactive responses went unidentified. The analysis was restricted to a subset of trial participants with three doses and adequate samples, and the entire vaccinated cohort was not analyzed. Repertoire similarity across time-points and stimulations was higher in JEV-pre-vaccinated donors than in YFV-pre-vaccinated donors, indicating more clonotypes shared between ZIKV and JEV stimulation. The samples grouped by participant and showed no similarity across individuals, which suggests that no public TCRs were detected. CD8 T cell responses to ZIKV peptide pools were of very low magnitude and seen in only a few individuals.

The receptor was derived from an adult woman who received an inactivated Zika virus vaccine. The starting material was antigen-activated CD8+ T cells from blood, cultured, obtained during a Zika inactivated vaccine study.

The nucleotides are TGTGCCAGCAGTTTACTCCCGGGACACCATTACACCGGGGAGCTGTTTTTT. It codes for CASSLLPGHHYTGELFF. This sequence uses TRBV27 and TRBJ2-2; the D gene is perhaps TRBD1, from 6 matching bases. The germline V gene (reference sequence) supplies CDR1 MNHEY and CDR2 SMNVEV. Including the terminal cysteine and phenylalanine, the CDR3 comprises 17 residues. Kept here is only the CDR3 DNA, which spans 51 bases and is read in frame from base 1. At the junction V is shortened by 2 bases and J by 3 bases, with 16 bases in between.